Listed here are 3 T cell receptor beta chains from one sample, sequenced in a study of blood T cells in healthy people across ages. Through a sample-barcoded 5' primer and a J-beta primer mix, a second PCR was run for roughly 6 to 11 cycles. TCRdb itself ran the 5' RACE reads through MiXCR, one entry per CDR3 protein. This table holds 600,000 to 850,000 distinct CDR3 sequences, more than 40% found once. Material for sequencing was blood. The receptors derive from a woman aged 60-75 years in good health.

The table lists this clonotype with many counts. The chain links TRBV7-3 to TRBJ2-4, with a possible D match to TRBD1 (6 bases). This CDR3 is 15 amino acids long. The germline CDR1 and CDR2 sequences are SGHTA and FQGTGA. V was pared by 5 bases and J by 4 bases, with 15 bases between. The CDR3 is CASSKTGGIKNIQYF. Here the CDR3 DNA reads TGTGCCAGCAGCAAGACAGGAGGAATTAAAAACATTCAGTACTTC.

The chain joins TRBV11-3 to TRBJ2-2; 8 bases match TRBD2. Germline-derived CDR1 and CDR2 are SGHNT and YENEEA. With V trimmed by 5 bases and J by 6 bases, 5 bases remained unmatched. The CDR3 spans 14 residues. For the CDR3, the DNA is TGTGCCAGCAGCCCCACTAGCGGCTCCGGGGAGCTGTTTTTT. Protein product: CASSPTSGSGELFF. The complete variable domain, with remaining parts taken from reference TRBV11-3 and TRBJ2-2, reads EAGVVQSPRYKIIEKKQPVAFWCNPISGHNTLYWYLQNLGQGPELLIRYENEEAVDDSQLPKDRFSAERLKGVDSTLKIQPAELGDSAVYLCASSPTSGSGELFFGEGSRLTVL.

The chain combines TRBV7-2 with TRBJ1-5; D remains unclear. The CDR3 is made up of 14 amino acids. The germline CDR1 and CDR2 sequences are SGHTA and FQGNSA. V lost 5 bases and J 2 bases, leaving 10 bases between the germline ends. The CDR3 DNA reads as TGTGCCAGCAGCCAGGCGGGTGGCAATCAGCCCCAGCATTTT. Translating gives CASSQAGGNQPQHF.